These 29 T cell receptor beta chains originate from one sample sequenced in a study of beta chain features in type 1 diabetes. The investigators reverse transcribed all of the isolated RNA, so they sequenced expressed TCRB transcripts. Clones were sequenced by immunoSEQ multiplex PCR, and TCRdb holds only the in-frame ones, with some missing. The sample yields 150,000 to 200,000 clones, 10% to 15% seen once. The specimen sequenced was central memory CD4+ T cells from blood. The receptors here all came from a woman aged 18-29 years in good health.

This clone was seen more than once but under ten times. The rearrangement joins TRBV29-1 to TRBJ2-1; D is perhaps TRBD1 (6 bases). Trimming took 5 bases from V and 3 from J, leaving 23 bases between them. The germline V gene has CDR1 SQVTM and CDR2 ANQGSEA. The CDR3 loop spans 17 amino acids. The CDR3 reads CSVQGQGRLGYYNEQFF. The CDR3 DNA reads as TGCAGCGTTCAGGGGCAGGGAAGGTTGGGGTACTACAATGAGCAGTTCTTC.

V and J are TRBV28 and TRBJ2-5; a possible D gene is TRBD1 (7 bases). With 5 bases removed from V and 1 base from J, the gap between germline ends came to 14 bases. The CDR3 loop spans 15 amino acids. Germline-derived CDR1 and CDR2 are MDHEN and SYDVKM. CDR3 sequence reads: CASSAQGGPQETQYF. The CDR3, as DNA: TGTGCCAGCAGTGCGCAGGGGGGTCCCCAAGAGACCCAGTACTTC.

This clone turned up a few times. This sequence joins TRBV18 and TRBJ1-4, with D possibly TRBD1 on 5 matching bases. The V and J ends lost 3 bases and 10 bases respectively, with 15 bases between them. Germline CDR1 is KGHSH and CDR2 is LQKENI. The CDR3 is made up of 14 amino acids. CDR3 in amino acids: CASSPGLDLGKLFF. In DNA form, the CDR3 reads TGTGCCAGCTCACCGGGACTTGATTTGGGAAAACTGTTTTTT.

The J gene is TRBJ2-2, the V gene TRBV28; unclear D gene. Trimming pared 5 bases from V and 5 bases from J, leaving 9 bases between. The germline V gene has CDR1 MDHEN and CDR2 SYDVKM. The CDR3 runs to 13 residues. The CDR3 nucleotides are TGTGCCAGCAGTCTCACAGAGACCGGGGAGCTGTTTTTT. Translation: CASSLTETGELFF.

With respect to this clone: The sample holds other DNA sequences that translate to the same CDR3. The rearrangement links TRBV28 to TRBJ1-2; no clear D gene. V was pared by 6 bases and J by 4 bases, with 6 bases between. Germline values: CDR1 MDHEN, CDR2 SYDVKM. The CDR3 extends over 11 amino acids. This CDR3 reads CASSHIYGYTF. CDR3 DNA sequence: TGTGCCAGCAGCCACATCTATGGCTACACCTTC.

The chain couples TRBV28 to TRBJ2-7, with 7 bases aligning to TRBD2. The CDR3 is made up of 15 amino acids. J gave up 6 bases and V 7 bases, and 15 bases lay outside the gene matches. Germline CDR1 is MDHEN and CDR2 is SYDVKM. CDR3 loop: CASTEARTRTPEQYF. The CDR3 DNA sequence: TGTGCCAGCACCGAAGCCAGGACTAGAACGCCCGAGCAGTACTTC.

The gene calls are TRBV6-6 and TRBJ1-1; D not certain. The CDR3 runs 13 residues. V gave up 2 bases and J gave up 6 bases, with 10 bases separating them. Germline V gene data show CDR1 as MNHNY and CDR2 as SVGAGI (reference sequence). The CDR3 spells CASSYGHGPEAFF. Written as DNA, the CDR3 is TGTGCCAGCAGTTACGGGCACGGCCCTGAAGCTTTCTTT.

The chain uses TRBV6-5 and TRBJ2-7; 7 nucleotides line up with TRBD2. Germline lookup yields CDR1 MNHEY and CDR2 SVGAGI. The CDR3 loop spans 16 amino acids. With V trimmed by 1 base and J by 2 bases, 8 bases remained unmatched. As DNA, the CDR3 is TGTGCCAGCAGTTACTTTGCCAGCGGGACCCCCTACGAGCAGTACTTC. Amino acids: CASSYFASGTPYEQYF.

The genes are TRBV28 and TRBJ1-5, with TRBD1 matching 7 bases. The CDR3 extends over 16 amino acids. V lost 1 base, J lost 6 bases, and 9 bases stayed unmatched. CDR1 MDHEN and CDR2 SYDVKM come from the germline V gene. This chain's CDR3 is CASSLFQTGNFQPQHF. The CDR3 nucleotides are TGTGCCAGCAGTTTATTCCAGACAGGGAATTTTCAGCCCCAGCATTTT.

This chain joins TRBV19 and TRBJ2-3; 7 bases map to TRBD2. Germline V gene lookup returns CDR1 LNHDA and CDR2 SQIVND (reference sequence). This CDR3 comprises 14 residues. The ends lost 8 bases at V and 3 bases at J; junction bases unmatched: 8. This chain's CDR3 is CASVGGSRTDTQYF. CDR3 DNA sequence: TGTGCCAGTGTTGGCGGGAGTCGTACAGATACGCAGTATTTT.

The rearrangement joins TRBV6-5 to TRBJ2-3, with unresolved D. From germline, CDR1 is MNHEY and CDR2 SVGAGI. The CDR3 has 13 residues. Trimming removed 2 bases from V and 1 base from J, with 4 bases in between. CDR3 sequence: CASSYIGTDTQYF. CDR3 nucleotides: TGTGCCAGCAGTTACATCGGCACAGATACGCAGTATTTT.

The rearrangement joins TRBV30 to TRBJ2-1; no clear D. With 0 bases removed from V and 7 bases from J, the gap between germline ends came to 22 bases. The CDR3 is made up of 17 amino acids. CDR1 is GTSNPN and CDR2 is SVGIG in the germline V gene (reference sequence). The CDR3 loop is CAWSVQGAPSLGNEQFF. Written as DNA, the CDR3 is TGTGCCTGGAGTGTACAAGGCGCGCCCTCACTCGGGAATGAGCAGTTCTTC.

The rearrangement joins TRBV7-8 to TRBJ2-1, with D possibly being TRBD2 (6 bases). The CDR3 is 13 residues long. Germline values: CDR1 SGHVS, CDR2 FQNEAQ. Trimming removed 4 bases from V and 9 bases from J, with 13 bases in between. The CDR3 DNA sequence: TGTGCCAGCAGCTGGAGGGGCCAGGGTGAGCAGTTCTTC. Its protein product is CASSWRGQGEQFF.

The chain has TRBV7-2 and TRBJ2-3, with D perhaps TRBD2 (5 bases). The ends were cut back, 5 bases at V and 4 bases at J, with 13 bases in the middle. The germline CDR1 and CDR2 sequences are SGHTA and FQGNSA. CDR3 length: 14 residues. Here the CDR3 DNA reads TGTGCCAGCAGCCGCACTAGTAACGCAGATACGCAGTATTTT. This codes for CASSRTSNADTQYF.

Of note for this clone: One end of the junction varies from germline; a read error may be responsible. The chain combines TRBV4-3 with TRBJ1-4; D uncertain. Per the germline V gene, CDR1 is LGHNA and CDR2 is YSLEER. The CDR3 sequence is 14 residues long. CDR3 nucleotide sequence: TGCGCCAGCAGCCAAGAAAGGATAGCGACCCTGTGGGTTTTT. It yields the protein CASSQERIATLWVF.

The chain combines TRBV14 with TRBJ1-4; no firm D call. V lost 2 bases and J 8 bases, leaving 9 bases between the germline ends. The germline gives CDR1 SGHDN, CDR2 FVKESK. This CDR3 spans 13 amino acids. For the CDR3, the DNA is TGTGCCAGCAGCCAACTTGGAGAGGAAAAACTGTTTTTT. Amino acids: CASSQLGEEKLFF.

This clone came up a few times. The chain uses TRBV9 and TRBJ1-1, with 9 bases fitting TRBD1. The trim removed 4 bases at V and 5 bases at J, leaving 12 bases unmatched. This CDR3 comprises 16 residues. Looked up from germline, CDR1 is SGDLS and CDR2 is YYNGEE. CDR3 coding DNA: TGTGCCAGCAGCTCAAGGGACAGGGCAGGCGGGACTGAAGCTTTCTTT. Protein sequence: CASSSRDRAGGTEAFF.

This clone was seen a handful of times. The chain employs TRBV7-9 and TRBJ2-5; 8 nucleotides match TRBD1. This CDR3 has 13 amino acids. From germline, CDR1 is SEHNR and CDR2 FQNEAQ (reference sequence). After removal of 11 bases from V and 6 bases from J, the junction contained 11 bases not matched to a gene. CDR3 amino acids: CAQGAGKGQTQYF. Here the CDR3 DNA reads TGTGCCCAGGGGGCCGGTAAAGGGCAGACCCAGTACTTC. The full variable domain, with the rest looked up from reference TRBV7-9 and TRBJ2-5, is DTGVSQNPRHKITKRGQNVTFRCDPISEHNRLYWYRQTLGQGPEFLTYFQNEAQLEKSRLLSDRFSAERPKGSFSTLEIQRTEQGDSAMYLCAQGAGKGQTQYFGPGTRLLVL.

V and J are TRBV28 and TRBJ2-5; maybe TRBD2 (5 bases). CDR1 is MDHEN and CDR2 is SYDVKM in the germline V gene. The germline V and J ends were trimmed by 8 bases and 5 bases, with 15 bases remaining between them. The CDR3 loop spans 13 amino acids. CDR3 bases: TGTGCCAGCCGCCAGACGGGGAAGGAGACCCAGTACTTC. Its protein product is CASRQTGKETQYF.

V usage is TRBV28 and J usage is TRBJ2-5; weak D call: TRBD1 (5 bases). The CDR3 is 15 residues long. The V gene's germline CDR1 is MDHEN and CDR2 SYDVKM. V lost 6 bases and J 2 bases, leaving 16 bases between the germline ends. The chain's CDR3 is CASSPMGRIQETQYF. The CDR3 DNA reads TGTGCCAGCAGCCCTATGGGGCGGATTCAAGAGACCCAGTACTTC.

V is TRBV19 and J is TRBJ1-1; 10 nucleotides align to TRBD1. This CDR3 region has 16 residues. Germline V gene lookup returns CDR1 LNHDA and CDR2 SQIVND (reference sequence). The ends lost 5 bases at V and 3 bases at J; junction bases unmatched: 9. The CDR3 sequence: CASSSRDRGVDTEAFF. DNA for the CDR3: TGTGCCAGTAGTTCCCGGGACAGGGGAGTGGACACTGAAGCTTTCTTT. Based on the CDR3 plus reference TRBV19 and TRBJ1-1, the full variable domain is DGGITQSPKYLFRKEGQNVTLSCEQNLNHDAMYWYRQDPGQGLRLIYYSQIVNDFQKGDIAEGYSVSREKKESFPLTVTSAQKNPTAFYLCASSSRDRGVDTEAFFGQGTRLTVV.

This clone appeared many times. The CDR3 spells CSVRSTGDYGYTF. CDR3 nucleotide sequence: TGCAGCGTCCGCTCTACAGGAGATTATGGCTACACCTTC. The chain is built from TRBV29-1 and TRBJ1-2, with D tentatively TRBD1 (5 bases). CDR3 length: 13 amino acids. V lost 6 bases and J lost 5, with 16 bases in between. The germline V gene has CDR1 SQVTM and CDR2 ANQGSEA.

The sample holds a few counts of this clone. This chain joins TRBV12-5 and TRBJ2-4; 10 bases are shared with TRBD1. This CDR3 has 15 residues. Germline values: CDR1 LGHNT, CDR2 FRNRAP. The ends lost 3 bases at V and 8 bases at J; junction bases unmatched: 7. The CDR3 here is CASGLRQGARDIQYF. The DNA of the CDR3 is TGTGCTAGTGGTTTACGACAGGGGGCAAGGGACATTCAGTACTTC.

This clone has just a few counts. V gene TRBV5-4 combines with J gene TRBJ2-2; 8 bases are shared with TRBD2. This CDR3 has 17 residues. V was pared by 4 bases and J by 4 bases, with 12 bases of the junction left unmatched. Per germline, CDR1 SGHNT and CDR2 YYREEE (reference sequence). The CDR3 DNA reads as TGTGCCAGCAGCAAAGAGGCAAGCGGGAGATCCACCGGGGAGCTGTTTTTT. Translation gives CASSKEASGRSTGELFF.

There are a few counts of this clone. The rearrangement joins TRBV19 to TRBJ2-3; 10 positions match TRBD2. Trimming at V came to 5 bases and at J to 4 bases, leaving 3 bases not matched to a gene. CDR1 and CDR2 (germline): LNHDA, SQIVND (reference sequence). This CDR3 contains 14 residues. DNA of the CDR3: TGTGCCAGTAGTCTAGCGGGAGCGGCAGATACGCAGTATTTT. Protein product: CASSLAGAADTQYF. Complete variable domain (other parts from reference TRBV19 and TRBJ2-3): DGGITQSPKYLFRKEGQNVTLSCEQNLNHDAMYWYRQDPGQGLRLIYYSQIVNDFQKGDIAEGYSVSREKKESFPLTVTSAQKNPTAFYLCASSLAGAADTQYFGPGTRLTVL.

The J gene is TRBJ2-3, the V gene TRBV5-8, with D tentatively TRBD2 (6 bases). The CDR3 loop spans 13 amino acids. CDR1 and CDR2 from the germline V gene are SGHTS and YDEGEE. V lost 5 bases to trimming and J lost 2 bases, with 9 bases between them. The CDR3 DNA is TGTGCCAGCAGAACGCGGGACACAGATACGCAGTATTTT. This encodes CASRTRDTDTQYF.

The chain joins TRBV6-5 to TRBJ1-2; D is uncertain. Germline V gives CDR1 MNHEY, CDR2 SVGAGI. The CDR3 loop spans 12 amino acids. Trimming took off 8 bases at V and 4 bases at J, with 11 bases between the two ends. CDR3: CASSGGIYGYTF. The DNA for the CDR3 is TGTGCCAGCTCAGGAGGTATCTATGGCTACACCTTC.

Remarks on this clone: This specimen includes other DNA sequences encoding the same CDR3. V usage is TRBV28 and J usage is TRBJ1-2, with D unresolved. Germline values: CDR1 MDHEN, CDR2 SYDVKM. With 4 bases removed from V and 4 bases from J, the gap between germline ends came to 7 bases. The CDR3 is 12 amino acids. The CDR3 reads CASSSRGYGYTF. CDR3 DNA: TGTGCCAGCAGTTCACGGGGCTATGGCTACACCTTC.

The gene calls are TRBV19 and TRBJ2-6; D is unclear. The germline V gene has CDR1 LNHDA and CDR2 SQIVND (reference sequence). The CDR3 spans 17 residues. Trimming took 5 bases from V and 0 from J, leaving 14 bases between them. The CDR3 is CASSVAGSYSGANVLTF. The CDR3, as DNA: TGTGCCAGTAGTGTCGCCGGGTCCTACTCTGGGGCCAACGTCCTGACTTTC.